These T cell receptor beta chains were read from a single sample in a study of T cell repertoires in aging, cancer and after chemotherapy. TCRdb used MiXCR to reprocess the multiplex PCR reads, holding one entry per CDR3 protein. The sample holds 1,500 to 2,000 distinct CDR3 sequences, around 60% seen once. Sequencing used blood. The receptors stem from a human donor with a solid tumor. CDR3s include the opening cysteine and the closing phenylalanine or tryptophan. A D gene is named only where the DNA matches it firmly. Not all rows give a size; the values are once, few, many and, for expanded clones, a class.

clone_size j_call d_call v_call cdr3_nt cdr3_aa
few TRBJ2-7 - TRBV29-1 TGCAGCGTTGCACCGCGGGGTTCCTACGAGCAGTACTTC CSVAPRGSYEQYF
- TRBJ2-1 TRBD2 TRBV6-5 TGTGCCAGCAGCCCAATAGGACTAGCGGGAGGCGCTGAGCAGTTCTTC CASSPIGLAGGAEQFF
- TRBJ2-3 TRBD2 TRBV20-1 TGCAGTGCTAGAGGCCTAGCGGGAGGGCAGACCACAGATACGCAGTATTTT CSARGLAGGQTTDTQYF
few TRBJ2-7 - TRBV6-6 TGTGCCAGCAGTGCTTACGCCCAGAGCTCCTACGAGCAGTACTTC CASSAYAQSSYEQYF
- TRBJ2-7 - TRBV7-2 TGTGCCAGCAGCACGGCCCCCTCCTACGAGCAGTACTTC CASSTAPSYEQYF
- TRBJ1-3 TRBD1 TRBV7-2 TGTGCCAGCAGCCCAGAGACAGGGGGTGAATCTGGAAACACCATATATTTT CASSPETGGESGNTIYF
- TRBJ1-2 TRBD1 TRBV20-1 TGCAGTGCTAGAGAACCGACAGGGGGCTATGGCTACACCTTC CSAREPTGGYGYTF
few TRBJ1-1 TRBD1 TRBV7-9 TGTGCCAGCAGCCCAAGGGACAGACTTGAAGCTTTCTTT CASSPRDRLEAFF
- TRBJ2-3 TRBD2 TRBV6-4 TGTGCCAGCAGTGAAGGGACTAGCGGGACAGATACGCAGTATTTT CASSEGTSGTDTQYF
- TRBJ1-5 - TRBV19 TGTGCCAGTAGTGGTGGACCGCTTGTGTATAGCAATCAGCCCCAGCATTTT CASSGGPLVYSNQPQHF
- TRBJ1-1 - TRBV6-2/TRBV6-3 TGTGCCAGCAGTTACCCCCTGATGGGCACTGAAGCTTTCTTT CASSYPLMGTEAFF
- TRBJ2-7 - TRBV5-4 TGTGCCAGCAGCTTGAACCAAGGAAACTACGAGCAGTACTTC CASSLNQGNYEQYF
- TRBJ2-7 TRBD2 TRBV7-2 TGTGCCAGCAGTTCCATAGCGGGAGGGTCCTACGAGCAGTACTTC CASSSIAGGSYEQYF
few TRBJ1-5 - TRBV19 TGTGCCAGTTCGGTACCGGTTGGCAATCAGCCCCAGCATTTT CASSVPVGNQPQHF
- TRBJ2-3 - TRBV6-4 TGTGCCAGCGGGAGGCTACTAGAGAGCACAGATACGCAGTATTTT CASGRLLESTDTQYF
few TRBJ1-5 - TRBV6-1 TGTGCCAGCAGGGACCGGACAGCGAATCAGCCCCAGCATTTT CASRDRTANQPQHF
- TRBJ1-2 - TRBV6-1 TGTGCCACCATAGGGGTCCTAGGCCATACTAACTATGGCTACACCTTC CATIGVLGHTNYGYTF
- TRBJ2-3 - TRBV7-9 TGTGCCAGCGAAGACTTGGGACCGCCGAGCACAGATACGCAGTATTTT CASEDLGPPSTDTQYF
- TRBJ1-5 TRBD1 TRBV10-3 TGTGCCATCAGTGCCCGGGACAGAGGACATAGCAATCAGCCCCAGCATTTT CAISARDRGHSNQPQHF
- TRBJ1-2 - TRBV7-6 TGTGCCAGCAGCTTAGAAAGGGCCCGCTACACCTTC CASSLERARYTF
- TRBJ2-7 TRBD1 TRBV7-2 TGTGCCAGCAGCTTAGTAGGGGGCTTAGCGTCTATCTACGAGCAGTACTTC CASSLVGGLASIYEQYF
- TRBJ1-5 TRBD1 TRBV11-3 TGTGCCAGCAGCCGAGCCACCGGGACAGGGGTTGGGCCCCAGCATTTT CASSRATGTGVGPQHF
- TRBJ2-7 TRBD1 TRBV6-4 TGTGCCAGCAGTTTACAAATAGGGACAGCCTACGAGCAGTACTTC CASSLQIGTAYEQYF
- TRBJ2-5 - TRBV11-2 TGTGCCAGCAGCTTAGGTGGTTCGGAGACCCAGTACTTC CASSLGGSETQYF
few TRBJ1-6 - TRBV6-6 TGTGCCAGCAGTTTGTGGGGGGCAGGTTCACCCCTCCACTTT CASSLWGAGSPLHF
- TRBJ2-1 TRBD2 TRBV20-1 TGCAGTGCTAGAGATACAATCCGGGACTATTACAATGAGCAGTTCTTC CSARDTIRDYYNEQFF
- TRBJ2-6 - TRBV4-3 TGCGCCAGCAGCCAAGACCCGAGCTCTGGGGCCAACGTCCTGAATTTC CASSQDPSSGANVLNF
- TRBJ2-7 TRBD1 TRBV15 TGTGCCACCAGCAGAGATGGACAGGGTTACGAGCAGTACTTC CATSRDGQGYEQYF